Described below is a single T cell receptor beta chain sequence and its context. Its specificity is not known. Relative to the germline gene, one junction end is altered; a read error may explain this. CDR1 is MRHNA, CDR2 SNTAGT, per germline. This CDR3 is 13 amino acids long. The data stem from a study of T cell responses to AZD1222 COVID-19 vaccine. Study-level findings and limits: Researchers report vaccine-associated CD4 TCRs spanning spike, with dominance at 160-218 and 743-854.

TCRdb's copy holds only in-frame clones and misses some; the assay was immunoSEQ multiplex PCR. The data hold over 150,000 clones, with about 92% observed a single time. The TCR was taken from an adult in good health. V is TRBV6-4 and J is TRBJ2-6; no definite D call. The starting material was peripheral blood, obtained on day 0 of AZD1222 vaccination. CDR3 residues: CASSNSGANVLTF. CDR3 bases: TGTGCCAGCAGTAACTCTGGGGCCAACGTCCTGACTTTC.